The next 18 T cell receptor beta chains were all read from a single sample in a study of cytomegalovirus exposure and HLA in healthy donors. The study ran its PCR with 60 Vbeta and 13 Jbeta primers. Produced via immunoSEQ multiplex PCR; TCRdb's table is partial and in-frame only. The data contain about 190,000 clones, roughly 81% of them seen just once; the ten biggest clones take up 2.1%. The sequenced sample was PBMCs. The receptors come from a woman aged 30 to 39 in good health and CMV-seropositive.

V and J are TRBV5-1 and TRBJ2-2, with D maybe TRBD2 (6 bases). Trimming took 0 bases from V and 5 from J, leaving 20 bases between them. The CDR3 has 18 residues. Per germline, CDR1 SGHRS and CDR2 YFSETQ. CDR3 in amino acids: CASSLEGQGGRGTGELFF. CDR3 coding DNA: TGCGCCAGCAGCTTGGAGGGGCAGGGAGGCCGCGGGACCGGGGAGCTGTTTTTT.

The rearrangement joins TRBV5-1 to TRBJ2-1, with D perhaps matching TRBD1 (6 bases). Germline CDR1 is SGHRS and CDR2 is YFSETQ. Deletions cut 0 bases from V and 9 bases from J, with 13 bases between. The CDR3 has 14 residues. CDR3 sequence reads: CASSLVFGGIEQFF. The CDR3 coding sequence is TGCGCCAGCAGCTTGGTTTTTGGGGGCATTGAGCAGTTCTTC.

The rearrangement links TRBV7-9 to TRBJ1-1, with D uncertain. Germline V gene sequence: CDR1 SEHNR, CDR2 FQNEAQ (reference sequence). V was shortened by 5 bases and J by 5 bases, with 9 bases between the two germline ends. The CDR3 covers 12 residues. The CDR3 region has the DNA TGTGCCAGCAGCCAGTCCGGGACTGAAGCTTTCTTT. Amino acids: CASSQSGTEAFF.

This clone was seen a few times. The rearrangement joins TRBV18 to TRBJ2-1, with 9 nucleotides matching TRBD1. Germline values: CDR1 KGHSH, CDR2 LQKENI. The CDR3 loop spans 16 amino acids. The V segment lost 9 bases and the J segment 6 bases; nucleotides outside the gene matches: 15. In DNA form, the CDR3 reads TGTGCCAGTATGGGACAGGGATTTTTGAATGGCAATGAGCAGTTCTTC. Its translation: CASMGQGFLNGNEQFF.

CDR3 sequence reads: CASSLAGGNQPQHF. The CDR3 coding sequence is TGTGCCAGCAGCTTAGCTGGAGGTAATCAGCCCCAGCATTTT. The rearrangement uses TRBV7-2 and TRBJ1-5; D is unresolved. Trimming removed 0 bases from V and 4 bases from J, with 7 bases in between. The CDR3 extends over 14 amino acids. Germline-derived CDR1 and CDR2 are SGHTA and FQGNSA. Full variable domain (remainder filled in from reference TRBV7-2 and TRBJ1-5): GAGVSQSPSNKVTEKGKDVELRCDPISGHTALYWYRQSLGQGLEFLIYFQGNSAPDKSGLPSDRFSAERTGGSVSTLTIQRTQQEDSAVYLCASSLAGGNQPQHFGDGTRLSIL.

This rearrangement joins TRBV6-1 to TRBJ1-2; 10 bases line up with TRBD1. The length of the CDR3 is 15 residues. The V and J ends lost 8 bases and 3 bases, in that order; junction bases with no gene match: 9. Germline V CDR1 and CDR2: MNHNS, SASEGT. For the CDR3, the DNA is TGTGCCAGCGGGCAGGGGACAGGGGTTTACTATGGCTACACCTTC. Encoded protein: CASGQGTGVYYGYTF.

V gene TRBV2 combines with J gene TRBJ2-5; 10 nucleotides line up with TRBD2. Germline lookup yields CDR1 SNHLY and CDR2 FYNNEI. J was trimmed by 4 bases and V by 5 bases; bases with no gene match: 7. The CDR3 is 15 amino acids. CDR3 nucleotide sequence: TGTGCCAGCAGTTCTAGCGGGGGAAGGGTAGAGACCCAGTACTTC. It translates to CASSSSGGRVETQYF.

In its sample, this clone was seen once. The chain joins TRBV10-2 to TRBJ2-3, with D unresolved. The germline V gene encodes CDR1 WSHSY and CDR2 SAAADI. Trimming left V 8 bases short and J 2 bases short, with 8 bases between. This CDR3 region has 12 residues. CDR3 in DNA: TGCGCCAGCGAAGACACCACAGATACGCAGTATTTT. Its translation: CASEDTTDTQYF.

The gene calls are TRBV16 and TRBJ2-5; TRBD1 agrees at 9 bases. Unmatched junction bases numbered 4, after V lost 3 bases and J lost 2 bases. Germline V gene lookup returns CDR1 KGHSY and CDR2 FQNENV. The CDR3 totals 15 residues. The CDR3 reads CASSHTGTGQETQYF. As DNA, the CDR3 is TGTGCCAGCAGCCATACCGGGACAGGGCAAGAGACCCAGTACTTC.

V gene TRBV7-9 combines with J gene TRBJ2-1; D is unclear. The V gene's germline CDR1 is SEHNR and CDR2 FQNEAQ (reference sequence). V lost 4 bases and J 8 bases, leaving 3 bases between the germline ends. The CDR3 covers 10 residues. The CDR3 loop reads CASSSYEQFF. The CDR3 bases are TGTGCCAGCAGCTCCTATGAGCAGTTCTTC.

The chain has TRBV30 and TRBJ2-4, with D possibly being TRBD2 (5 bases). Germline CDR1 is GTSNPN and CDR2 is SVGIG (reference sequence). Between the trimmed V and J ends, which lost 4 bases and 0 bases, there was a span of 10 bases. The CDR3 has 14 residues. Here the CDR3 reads CAWNTGVAKNIQYF. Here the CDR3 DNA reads TGTGCCTGGAATACCGGGGTAGCCAAAAACATTCAGTACTTC.

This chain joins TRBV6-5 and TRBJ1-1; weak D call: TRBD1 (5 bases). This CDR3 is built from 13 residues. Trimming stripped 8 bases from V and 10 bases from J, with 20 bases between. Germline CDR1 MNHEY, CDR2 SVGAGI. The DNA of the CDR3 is TGTGCCAGCGGACGTACCGGGGGTTCGCGAGCTTTCTTT. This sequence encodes CASGRTGGSRAFF.

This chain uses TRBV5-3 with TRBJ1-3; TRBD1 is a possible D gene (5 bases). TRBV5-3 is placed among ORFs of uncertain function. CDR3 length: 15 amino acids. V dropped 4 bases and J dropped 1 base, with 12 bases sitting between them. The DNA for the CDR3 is TGTGCCAGAAGCCGAGAAGGGGAATCTGGAAACACCATATATTTT. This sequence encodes CARSREGESGNTIYF.

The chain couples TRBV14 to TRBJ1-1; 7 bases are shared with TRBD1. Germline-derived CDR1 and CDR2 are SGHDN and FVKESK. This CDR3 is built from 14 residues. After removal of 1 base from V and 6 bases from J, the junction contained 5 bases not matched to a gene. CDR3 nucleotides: TGTGCCAGCAGCCAAGCCTTCCAGGGGGCTGAAGCTTTCTTT. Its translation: CASSQAFQGAEAFF.

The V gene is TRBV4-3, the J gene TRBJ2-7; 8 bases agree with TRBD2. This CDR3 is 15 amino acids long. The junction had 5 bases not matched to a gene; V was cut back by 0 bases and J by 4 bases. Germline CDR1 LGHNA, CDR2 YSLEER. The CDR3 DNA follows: TGCGCCAGCAGCCAAGATCGGTCTAGCGGGTACGAGCAGTACTTC. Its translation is CASSQDRSSGYEQYF.

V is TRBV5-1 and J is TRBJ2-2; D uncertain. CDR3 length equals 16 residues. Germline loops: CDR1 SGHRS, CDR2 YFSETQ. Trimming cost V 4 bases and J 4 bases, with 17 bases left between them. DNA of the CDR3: TGCGCCAGCAGCCTCGACTCTATAGAGAGCACCGGGGAGCTGTTTTTT. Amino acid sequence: CASSLDSIESTGELFF.

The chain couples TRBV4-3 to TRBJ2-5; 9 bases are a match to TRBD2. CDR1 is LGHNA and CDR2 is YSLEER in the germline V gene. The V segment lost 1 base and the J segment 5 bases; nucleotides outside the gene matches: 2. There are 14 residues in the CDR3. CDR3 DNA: TGCGCCAGCAGCCAAGTAGCGGGGGATGAGACCCAGTACTTC. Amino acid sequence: CASSQVAGDETQYF.

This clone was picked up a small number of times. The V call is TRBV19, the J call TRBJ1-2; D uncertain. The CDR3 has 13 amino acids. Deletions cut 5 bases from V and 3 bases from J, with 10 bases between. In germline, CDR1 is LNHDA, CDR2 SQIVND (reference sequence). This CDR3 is CASSSYEDYGYTF. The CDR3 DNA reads TGTGCCAGTAGTTCCTACGAGGACTATGGCTACACCTTC.